The TCR beta chain described here comes from a study of PD-L1 blockade in urothelial cancer. Overall study context: Patients commenced atezolizumab at some point between 2014 and 2015, and it was given at 1,200 mg intravenously every 3 weeks. Blood samples had a median of approximately 150,000 T cells, roughly 83,000 unique TCRs, and clonality 0.08 to 0.09.

Indicated time point: peripheral blood 6 weeks after treatment start. Patients suffered from locally advanced or metastatic urothelial carcinoma. The method was immunoSEQ multiplex PCR; TCRdb's version includes in-frame clones alone and lacks a portion of them. The sample contains some 120,000 clones, around 90% of which appear only once. This clone was counted a few times. The CDR3 extends over 13 amino acids. CDR1 GTSNPN and CDR2 SVGIG come from the germline V gene (reference sequence). The junction had 4 bases not matched to a gene; V was cut back by 3 bases and J by 5 bases. This sequence joins TRBV30 and TRBJ1-1; 9 bases are shared with TRBD1. The clonotype comes from a man in his sixties with urothelial cancer. Here the sequenced sample was PBMCs, taken around atezolizumab (anti-PD-L1) treatment. CDR3 amino acids: CAWRGTGRTEAFF. Written as DNA, the CDR3 is TGTGCCTGGAGGGGGACAGGGAGGACTGAAGCTTTCTTT.